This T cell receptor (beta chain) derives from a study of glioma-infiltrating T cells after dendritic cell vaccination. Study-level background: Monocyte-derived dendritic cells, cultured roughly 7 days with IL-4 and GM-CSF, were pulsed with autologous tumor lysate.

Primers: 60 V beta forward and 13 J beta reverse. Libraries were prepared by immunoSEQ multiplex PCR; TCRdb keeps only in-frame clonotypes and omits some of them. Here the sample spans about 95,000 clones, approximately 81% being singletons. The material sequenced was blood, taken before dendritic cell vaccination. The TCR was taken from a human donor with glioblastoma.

The CDR3: CASSPDRAHEQYF. CDR3 DNA: TGTGCCAGTAGTCCCGACAGGGCCCACGAGCAGTACTTC. This sequence joins TRBV19 and TRBJ2-7; TRBD1 matches 7 bases. V was clipped by 5 bases and J by 5 bases; unmatched bases: 6. The CDR3 extends over 13 amino acids. Germline CDR1 is LNHDA and CDR2 is SQIVND (reference sequence).